Listed here are 29 T cell receptor beta chains from one sample, sequenced in a study of blood T cell repertoires in COVID-19. Assay: immunoSEQ multiplex PCR; the TCRdb copy retains only in-frame clones and omits some. The profile shows approximately 170,000 clones, approximately 82% of them singletons. The source material was peripheral blood. Receptors originate from a woman at least 80 years old with active or convalescent COVID-19.

The rearrangement joins TRBV6-5 to TRBJ1-6, with D perhaps TRBD1 (6 bases). The germline V gene encodes CDR1 MNHEY and CDR2 SVGAGI. The CDR3 has 13 amino acids. The ends were cut back, 3 bases at V and 12 bases at J, with 12 bases in the middle. CDR3 nucleotide sequence: TGTGCCAGCAGTTATGCCAGGGGCCAACCCCTCCACTTT. It is translated as CASSYARGQPLHF.

This chain links TRBV27 with TRBJ2-2; 8 bases align to TRBD2. Germline V lookup: CDR1 MNHEY, CDR2 SMNVEV (reference sequence). V gave up 3 bases and J gave up 4 bases; unmatched junction bases: 4. The CDR3 has 15 residues. The CDR3: CASSLLAGTTGELFF. DNA of the CDR3: TGTGCCAGCAGTTTGCTAGCGGGCACCACCGGGGAGCTGTTTTTT.

This chain uses TRBV3-1 (or the pseudogene TRBV3-2) with TRBJ1-1; D remains unclear. V was clipped by 0 bases and J by 1 base, with 9 bases between them. Germline V CDR1 and CDR2: LGHDT, YNNKEL (reference sequence). CDR3 length: 15 amino acids. As DNA, the CDR3 is TGTGCCAGCAGCCAAGATCCCAGGCCGAACACTGAAGCTTTCTTT. This translates into CASSQDPRPNTEAFF.

The V and J genes are TRBV5-1 and TRBJ2-7; TRBD1 matches 10 bases. Germline values: CDR1 SGHRS, CDR2 YFSETQ. This CDR3 comprises 15 residues. J lost 7 bases, V lost 4 bases, and 11 bases had no gene match. The CDR3 region has the DNA TGCGCCAGCAGCAGCTTAAGACAGGGGGCGCGTGAGCAGTACTTC. Its protein is CASSSLRQGAREQYF. Full variable domain (missing parts from reference TRBV5-1 and TRBJ2-7): KAGVTQTPRYLIKTRGQQVTLSCSPISGHRSVSWYQQTPGQGLQFLFEYFSETQRNKGNFPGRFSGRQFSNSRSEMNVSTLELGDSALYLCASSSLRQGAREQYFGPGTRLTVT.

The chain couples TRBV6-5 to TRBJ1-1; D gene ambiguous. V was shortened by 5 bases and J by 1 base, with 8 bases between the two germline ends. The germline CDR1 and CDR2 sequences are MNHEY and SVGAGI. This CDR3 has 13 residues. CDR3 in DNA: TGTGCCAGCAGTATCGGGAAGAACACTGAAGCTTTCTTT. This encodes CASSIGKNTEAFF.

The genes are TRBV28 and TRBJ2-5, with 9 bases identical to TRBD2. This CDR3 region has 17 residues. In germline, CDR1 is MDHEN, CDR2 SYDVKM. V trimming: 5 bases; J trimming: 1 base; junction bases outside the gene matches: 11. The CDR3 sequence is CASSTRLAGRLQETQYF. The DNA for the CDR3 is TGTGCCAGCAGTACCCGCCTAGCGGGAAGACTCCAAGAGACCCAGTACTTC. The whole variable domain, filled in from reference TRBV28 and TRBJ2-5, reads DVKVTQSSRYLVKRTGEKVFLECVQDMDHENMFWYRQDPGLGLRLIYFSYDVKMKEKGDIPEGYSVSREKKERFSLILESASTNQTSMYLCASSTRLAGRLQETQYFGPGTRLLVL.

The J gene is TRBJ1-1, the V gene TRBV6-6, with 7 bases identical to TRBD1. V lost 6 bases to trimming and J lost 3 bases; unmatched junction nucleotides: 7. The CDR3 runs to 14 residues. CDR1 and CDR2 (germline): MNHNY, SVGAGI (reference sequence). The CDR3 nucleotides read TGTGCCAGCAGGGAAGACAGGGAGTACACTGAAGCTTTCTTT. Translating it yields CASREDREYTEAFF.

The chain is built from TRBV18 and TRBJ2-3; 10 bases line up with TRBD2. The germline CDR1 and CDR2 sequences are KGHSH and LQKENI. The CDR3 sequence is 17 residues long. With 3 bases clipped from V and 1 base from J, the junction kept 7 bases outside the gene matches. In DNA form, the CDR3 reads TGTGCCAGCTCACCTCTAGCGGGAGCCCTGGGCACAGATACGCAGTATTTT. Translating gives CASSPLAGALGTDTQYF.

The J gene is TRBJ1-6, the V gene TRBV9, with D maybe TRBD1 (5 bases). Trimming stripped 0 bases from V and 11 bases from J, with 15 bases between. The germline CDR1 and CDR2 sequences are SGDLS and YYNGEE. The CDR3 is made up of 15 amino acids. The CDR3 region has the DNA TGTGCCAGCAGCGTAGTCGGGCTGCCGGGGGCACCCCTCCACTTT. Its protein product is CASSVVGLPGAPLHF.

This chain connects TRBV5-4 to TRBJ2-1; 9 bases fit TRBD2. This CDR3 region has 14 residues. The J segment lost 6 bases and the V segment lost 1 base, leaving 2 bases of the junction unmatched. Germline-derived CDR1 and CDR2 are SGHNT and YYREEE (reference sequence). In DNA, the CDR3 is TGTGCCAGCAGCTTGTCACTAGCGGGCAATGAGCAGTTCTTC. Residues: CASSLSLAGNEQFF.

V gene TRBV10-3 combines with J gene TRBJ2-1, with 10 bases identical to TRBD2. The V segment lost 4 bases and the J segment 10 bases; nucleotides outside the gene matches: 10. Germline V gives CDR1 ENHRY, CDR2 SYGVKD. CDR3 length equals 15 residues. The CDR3 loop is CAISVASGRSEEQFF. The CDR3 nucleotides read TGTGCCATCAGTGTGGCTAGCGGGAGATCGGAGGAGCAGTTCTTC.

The V call is TRBV5-1, the J call TRBJ2-1; 8 nucleotides match TRBD2. Germline V gene sequence: CDR1 SGHRS, CDR2 YFSETQ. The J segment lost 3 bases and the V segment lost 4 bases, leaving 9 bases of the junction unmatched. The CDR3 has 16 amino acids. The CDR3 nucleotides read TGCGCCAGCAGCCGGGGGCGGGAGGTGGTCTACAATGAGCAGTTCTTC. Amino acids: CASSRGREVVYNEQFF.

The chain couples TRBV15 to TRBJ1-3; the D gene is possibly TRBD1 (6 bases). The germline V gene encodes CDR1 LNHNV and CDR2 YYDKDF (reference sequence). V gave up 2 bases and J gave up 6 bases, with 17 bases separating them. This CDR3 region has 16 residues. CDR3 sequence: CATSRYRRGAENTIYF. As DNA, the CDR3 is TGTGCCACCAGCAGATATCGCAGGGGCGCGGAAAACACCATATATTTT.

V is TRBV6-5 and J is TRBJ2-3; the match to TRBD2 covers 7 bases. The V gene end was trimmed by 7 bases and the J gene end by 7 bases; junction bases not matched to a gene: 11. Per the germline V gene, CDR1 is MNHEY and CDR2 is SVGAGI. This CDR3 is 14 amino acids long. The CDR3 nucleotides are TGTGCCAGCAATAGGCGGGAGCCTCCTTATACGCAGTATTTT. Protein sequence: CASNRREPPYTQYF.

The rearrangement uses TRBV18 and TRBJ1-2, with D perhaps matching TRBD1 (5 bases). CDR3 size: 16 residues. The V gene's germline CDR1 is KGHSH and CDR2 LQKENI. The V and J ends lost 3 bases and 1 base respectively, with 15 bases between them. CDR3 residues: CASSPDIQPFNYGYTF. The CDR3 bases are TGTGCCAGCTCACCGGACATTCAACCGTTTAACTATGGCTACACCTTC.

This sequence joins TRBV7-8 and TRBJ1-6; 8 positions match TRBD1. V shed 3 bases and J 8 bases; nucleotides not matched to a gene: 3. Germline assignment: CDR1 SGHVS and CDR2 FQNEAQ. The CDR3 sequence is 14 residues long. The CDR3 nucleotides read TGTGCCAGCAGCTTGGACAGGGAGTATTCACCCCTCCACTTT. Its translation: CASSLDREYSPLHF.

The chain recombines TRBV27 with TRBJ2-1; 8 bases match TRBD1. J gave up 9 bases and V 8 bases, and 6 bases lay outside the gene matches. The CDR3 consists of 12 residues. CDR1 MNHEY and CDR2 SMNVEV come from the germline V gene (reference sequence). DNA of the CDR3: TGTGCCAGCGGCGACAGGGGAGGTGAGCAGTTCTTC. Translated: CASGDRGGEQFF.

The chain couples TRBV19 to TRBJ1-2, with a weak D call TRBD1 (5 bases). Germline CDR1 is LNHDA and CDR2 is SQIVND (reference sequence). CDR3 length equals 13 residues. V was clipped by 8 bases and J by 7 bases, with 17 bases between them. The chain's CDR3 is CASVSAGNSGYTF. CDR3 bases: TGTGCCAGTGTTTCGGCAGGGAATAGTGGCTACACCTTC. Using reference TRBV19 and TRBJ1-2 for the parts outside the CDR3, the full variable domain is DGGITQSPKYLFRKEGQNVTLSCEQNLNHDAMYWYRQDPGQGLRLIYYSQIVNDFQKGDIAEGYSVSREKKESFPLTVTSAQKNPTAFYLCASVSAGNSGYTFGSGTRLTVV.

In its sample, this clone was seen once. V and J are TRBV6-5 and TRBJ1-1, with 9 bases identical to TRBD1. The CDR3 length is 15 residues. Trimming removed 8 bases from V and 6 bases from J; junction bases left unmatched: 13. Germline CDR1 is MNHEY and CDR2 is SVGAGI. The CDR3 sequence: CASGRRTGVLPEAFF. CDR3 nucleotides: TGTGCCAGCGGACGGAGGACAGGGGTCTTGCCTGAAGCTTTCTTT.

This chain connects TRBV6-5 to TRBJ2-2, with TRBD1 matching over 10 bases. Germline V gene data show CDR1 as MNHEY and CDR2 as SVGAGI. Trimming cost V 7 bases and J 3 bases; bases outside gene matches: 5. This CDR3 comprises 15 residues. The CDR3 sequence is CASNRQGADTGELFF. CDR3 bases: TGTGCCAGCAACCGACAGGGGGCCGACACCGGGGAGCTGTTTTTT.

V usage is TRBV6-5 and J usage is TRBJ2-5; 9 bases match TRBD2. The CDR3 is 12 residues long. Losses at the gene ends were 9 bases for V and 3 bases for J; bases not matched to a gene: 2. Looked up from germline, CDR1 is MNHEY and CDR2 is SVGAGI. CDR3 amino acids: CASRLAEETQYF. CDR3 nucleotide sequence: TGTGCCAGTAGACTAGCGGAAGAGACCCAGTACTTC.

CDR3 nucleotides: TGTGCCAGCAGCCGACTAGCGGGAAAGGATACGCAGTATTTT. Encoded protein: CASSRLAGKDTQYF. This chain uses TRBV3-1 (or the pseudogene TRBV3-2) with TRBJ2-3; 11 nucleotides align to TRBD2. The CDR3 covers 14 residues. The ends lost 4 bases at V and 6 bases at J; junction bases unmatched: 3. The germline V gene encodes CDR1 LGHDT and CDR2 YNNKEL (reference sequence).

The chain has TRBV6-5 and TRBJ1-1; unclear D gene. V lost 3 bases and J lost 9, with 8 bases in between. This CDR3 is 11 amino acids long. The V gene's germline CDR1 is MNHEY and CDR2 SVGAGI. DNA for the CDR3: TGTGCCAGCAGTTATGGAGGTAAAGCTTTCTTT. Residues: CASSYGGKAFF.

This clone was recorded at least ten times. The chain couples TRBV6-5 to TRBJ2-1; 8 bases align to TRBD2. CDR3 length equals 13 residues. V gave up 5 bases and J gave up 3 bases; unmatched junction bases: 0. Germline CDR1 MNHEY, CDR2 SVGAGI. This chain's CDR3 is CASSSGSYNEQFF. The CDR3 bases are TGTGCCAGCAGTAGCGGGAGCTACAATGAGCAGTTCTTC.

The rearrangement uses TRBV7-6 and TRBJ2-3, with 10 positions matching TRBD2. Germline-derived CDR1 and CDR2 are SGHVS and FNYEAQ. J gave up 4 bases and V 5 bases, and 15 bases lay outside the gene matches. The CDR3 is 18 amino acids. CDR3 protein: CASSPQGGAGGRADTQYF. Written as DNA, the CDR3 is TGTGCCAGCAGCCCCCAGGGCGGAGCGGGAGGGCGGGCAGATACGCAGTATTTT.

The chain employs TRBV7-9 and TRBJ2-6; D might be TRBD2 (5 bases). The germline V gene encodes CDR1 SEHNR and CDR2 FQNEAQ (reference sequence). The CDR3 consists of 17 residues. The V gene lost 5 bases and the J gene lost 0 bases, with 14 bases spanning the gap. CDR3 protein: CASSVRGSGSGANVLTF. The CDR3 DNA reads TGTGCCAGCAGCGTCAGAGGGAGTGGCTCTGGGGCCAACGTCCTGACTTTC.

The chain joins TRBV5-1 to TRBJ1-1, with a tentative D call TRBD1 (6 bases). This CDR3 region has 18 residues. Trimming shortened V by 3 bases and J by 1 base, and 22 bases separated the two germline ends. Germline V gene data show CDR1 as SGHRS and CDR2 as YFSETQ. Here the CDR3 DNA reads TGCGCCAGCAGCTCGGACGGGGGGCTCTATCCTAAGAACACTGAAGCTTTCTTT. As protein: CASSSDGGLYPKNTEAFF.

A few counts support this clone. CDR3 coding DNA: TGTGCCAGCAGTTTAAACCCGGTTGTGAGTGAGCAGTTCTTC. Translation gives CASSLNPVVSEQFF. The rearrangement joins TRBV28 to TRBJ2-1, with D unclear. V lost 2 bases to trimming and J lost 9 bases, with 14 bases between them. Germline loops: CDR1 MDHEN, CDR2 SYDVKM. This CDR3 comprises 14 residues.

The chain uses TRBV6-5 and TRBJ2-1, with D unresolved. Germline loops: CDR1 MNHEY, CDR2 SVGAGI. The CDR3 is 13 residues long. The V gene lost 5 bases and the J gene lost 5 bases, with 10 bases spanning the gap. DNA for the CDR3: TGTGCCAGCAGTCCCCTGGGCCACAATGAGCAGTTCTTC. It specifies CASSPLGHNEQFF.